These 27 T cell receptor beta chains originate from one sample sequenced in a study of cytomegalovirus exposure and HLA in healthy donors. Both 60 Vbeta primers and 13 Jbeta primers went into the PCR. Measured with immunoSEQ multiplex PCR; TCRdb has only the in-frame clones, and not every one. The sample lists tens of thousands of clones; roughly 67% were seen once. The sequencing sample was made of PBMCs. Every receptor here comes from a woman between 50 and 59 years old in good health and CMV-seropositive.

This clone was counted between two and nine times. This chain links TRBV19 with TRBJ2-1; TRBD1 matches at 9 bases. CDR1 is LNHDA, CDR2 SQIVND, per germline (reference sequence). The CDR3 extends over 15 amino acids. V trimming: 5 bases; J trimming: 3 bases; junction bases outside the gene matches: 5. DNA of the CDR3: TGTGCCAGTAGTGTGGGACAGGGCCGCTACAATGAGCAGTTCTTC. Encoded protein: CASSVGQGRYNEQFF.

This chain links TRBV10-2 with TRBJ1-2; tentatively, D is TRBD1 (6 bases). V was trimmed by 6 bases and J by 6 bases, leaving 14 bases between them. CDR1 and CDR2 (germline): WSHSY, SAAADI. This CDR3 comprises 13 residues. CDR3 bases: TGCGCCAGCAGAGGTTCAGGGGTACATGGCTACACCTTC. It specifies CASRGSGVHGYTF.

The chain joins TRBV28 to TRBJ2-2; 8 bases agree with TRBD1. Germline lookup yields CDR1 MDHEN and CDR2 SYDVKM. The V segment lost 5 bases and the J segment 4 bases; nucleotides outside the gene matches: 9. This CDR3 spans 16 amino acids. This CDR3 is CASSRWTGSSTGELFF. CDR3 DNA: TGTGCCAGCAGTCGATGGACAGGGTCGAGCACCGGGGAGCTGTTTTTT.

This clone came up many times. This sequence joins TRBV28 and TRBJ1-1, with D hard to call. The germline V gene encodes CDR1 MDHEN and CDR2 SYDVKM. The CDR3 spans 14 residues. The V end lost 2 bases, the J end lost 0 bases, and 7 bases lay between the germline ends. Written as DNA, the CDR3 is TGTGCCAGCAGTTTACTTGCGGTGAACACTGAAGCTTTCTTT. This sequence encodes CASSLLAVNTEAFF. Variable domain in full (rest from reference TRBV28 and TRBJ1-1): DVKVTQSSRYLVKRTGEKVFLECVQDMDHENMFWYRQDPGLGLRLIYFSYDVKMKEKGDIPEGYSVSREKKERFSLILESASTNQTSMYLCASSLLAVNTEAFFGQGTRLTVV.

The rearrangement joins TRBV4-2 to TRBJ2-1, with TRBD2 matching 14 bases. Germline assignment: CDR1 LGHNA and CDR2 YNFKEQ. V shed 0 bases and J 3 bases; nucleotides not matched to a gene: 7. The CDR3 sequence is 19 residues long. CDR3 sequence: CASSQDGTSGGRVYNEQFF. CDR3 nucleotide sequence: TGTGCCAGCAGCCAAGATGGGACTAGCGGGGGTCGGGTCTACAATGAGCAGTTCTTC.

The CDR3 DNA sequence: TGTGCCAGCAGCCTATCATACGAGCAGTACTTC. Translation gives CASSLSYEQYF. V usage is TRBV2 and J usage is TRBJ2-5; D uncertain. The end of the DNA aligns better with TRBJ2-7, so the J call may be wrong. This CDR3 spans 11 amino acids. Germline loops: CDR1 SNHLY, CDR2 FYNNEI.

CDR3 DNA: TGTGCCAGCAGTTACGGACAGGGGCACACTGAAGCTTTCTTT. As protein: CASSYGQGHTEAFF. The rearrangement joins TRBV6-6 to TRBJ1-1; 9 nucleotides match TRBD1. This CDR3 region has 14 residues. Germline lookup yields CDR1 MNHNY and CDR2 SVGAGI (reference sequence). V lost 2 bases and J lost 3; bases outside the gene matches: 1.

The V call is TRBV27, the J call TRBJ2-3; possible D gene TRBD2, 5 bases. This CDR3 has 13 residues. The germline V gene has CDR1 MNHEY and CDR2 SMNVEV (reference sequence). The V gene lost 8 bases and the J gene lost 6 bases, with 15 bases spanning the gap. CDR3 loop: CASGGPHTDTQYF. For the CDR3, the DNA is TGTGCCAGCGGAGGACCACACACGGATACGCAGTATTTT.

The rearrangement joins TRBV19 to TRBJ2-5; 7 bases align to TRBD1. The germline gives CDR1 LNHDA, CDR2 SQIVND (reference sequence). The CDR3 loop spans 14 amino acids. V lost 4 bases and J lost 4; bases outside the gene matches: 6. The CDR3 region has the DNA TGTGCCAGTAGTAAGAGGGGGCGCCGAGAGACCCAGTACTTC. Translated: CASSKRGRRETQYF.

The J gene is TRBJ1-2, the V gene TRBV19; D gene ambiguous. Germline CDR1 is LNHDA and CDR2 is SQIVND (reference sequence). V was clipped by 5 bases and J by 0 bases, with 10 bases between them. The CDR3 is 14 residues long. CDR3 coding DNA: TGTGCCAGTAGTCCAGACACCTCTAACTATGGCTACACCTTC. Protein product: CASSPDTSNYGYTF. Full variable domain (outside the CDR3, taken from reference TRBV19 and TRBJ1-2): DGGITQSPKYLFRKEGQNVTLSCEQNLNHDAMYWYRQDPGQGLRLIYYSQIVNDFQKGDIAEGYSVSREKKESFPLTVTSAQKNPTAFYLCASSPDTSNYGYTFGSGTRLTVV.

This clone has just a few counts. The chain is built from TRBV27 and TRBJ2-7, with D hard to call. Germline V gene sequence: CDR1 MNHEY, CDR2 SMNVEV (reference sequence). The ends were cut back, 6 bases at V and 5 bases at J, with 14 bases in the middle. CDR3 length equals 13 residues. For the CDR3, the DNA is TGTGCCAGCAGCCTACAGATTCATAACGAGCAGTACTTC. As protein: CASSLQIHNEQYF.

V usage is TRBV28 and J usage is TRBJ1-4; a possible D gene is TRBD1 (5 bases). The germline V gene encodes CDR1 MDHEN and CDR2 SYDVKM. Between the trimmed V and J ends, which lost 5 bases and 10 bases, there was a span of 20 bases. The CDR3 covers 15 residues. The CDR3 coding sequence is TGTGCCAGCAGTCCGCCTGGGGGGAGTCTGGGAAAACTGTTTTTT. This translates into CASSPPGGSLGKLFF.

This clone was detected only a few times. This chain joins TRBV5-1 and TRBJ1-1; 7 bases are shared with TRBD1. The length of the CDR3 is 18 residues. V lost 4 bases, J lost 5 bases, and 20 bases stayed unmatched. Germline V gene sequence: CDR1 SGHRS, CDR2 YFSETQ. CDR3 bases: TGCGCCAGCAGCAAGGACCAACGGGACAGTCGAACTCTGACTGAAGCTTTCTTT. It yields the protein CASSKDQRDSRTLTEAFF.

This chain joins TRBV2 and TRBJ1-1, with 7 bases identical to TRBD1. V gave up 6 bases and J gave up 1 base; unmatched junction bases: 2. Germline V gene sequence: CDR1 SNHLY, CDR2 FYNNEI. CDR3 size: 13 residues. The CDR3 region is CASSRDRNTEAFF. As DNA, the CDR3 is TGTGCCAGCAGCCGGGACAGGAACACTGAAGCTTTCTTT.

This clone showed up just a few times. The gene calls are TRBV7-9 and TRBJ1-2; 9 bases are a match to TRBD1. V trimming: 4 bases; J trimming: 6 bases; junction bases outside the gene matches: 6. The CDR3 contains 14 residues. In germline, CDR1 is SEHNR, CDR2 FQNEAQ (reference sequence). CDR3 DNA sequence: TGTGCCAGCAGCTCCGAGGACAGGGGCCATGGCTACACCTTC. This gives the protein CASSSEDRGHGYTF.

The chain couples TRBV6-5 to TRBJ2-7, with D perhaps matching TRBD1 (5 bases). The CDR3 is made up of 13 amino acids. Germline lookup yields CDR1 MNHEY and CDR2 SVGAGI. Trimming stripped 2 bases from V and 2 bases from J, with 7 bases between. The CDR3 loop reads CASSYDRTYEQYF. For the CDR3, the DNA is TGTGCCAGCAGTTACGACAGAACCTACGAGCAGTACTTC.

This clone was seen once. This chain uses TRBV28 with TRBJ2-7; 11 nucleotides agree with TRBD1. CDR1 and CDR2 from the germline V gene are MDHEN and SYDVKM. CDR3 length: 13 amino acids. J gave up 5 bases and V 10 bases, and 7 bases lay outside the gene matches. CDR3 loop: CATRTGGINEQYF. Written as DNA, the CDR3 is TGTGCCACTCGGACAGGGGGCATAAACGAGCAGTACTTC.

V gene TRBV19 combines with J gene TRBJ1-2; 8 bases align to TRBD1. Trimming cost V 4 bases and J 6 bases; bases outside gene matches: 10. The germline V gene has CDR1 LNHDA and CDR2 SQIVND (reference sequence). The CDR3 has 15 amino acids. The CDR3 sequence is CASSTWTGRGDGYTF. The CDR3 DNA is TGTGCCAGTAGTACCTGGACAGGGAGGGGGGATGGCTACACCTTC.

The chain employs TRBV30 and TRBJ2-3, with D tentatively TRBD1 (5 bases). Germline values: CDR1 GTSNPN, CDR2 SVGIG (reference sequence). The CDR3 is 14 amino acids. Trimming removed 0 bases at V and 5 bases at J, with 12 bases between. The CDR3 protein is CAWSVDGAGDTQYF. The CDR3 DNA reads TGTGCCTGGAGTGTAGATGGGGCCGGAGATACGCAGTATTTT.

The chain links TRBV19 to TRBJ2-7; no definite D call. Germline CDR1 and CDR2: LNHDA and SQIVND (reference sequence). This CDR3 has 15 amino acids. V shed 4 bases and J shed 0 bases, with 13 bases lying between them. CDR3: CASSKLAGNSYEQYF. Here the CDR3 DNA reads TGTGCCAGTAGTAAGCTGGCAGGCAACTCCTACGAGCAGTACTTC.

CDR3 in DNA: TGTGCCAGCAGCACCCGACAGGGGTTAAGTGTCACTGAAGCTTTCTTT. Its translation: CASSTRQGLSVTEAFF. The V and J genes are TRBV7-9 and TRBJ1-1; 8 positions match TRBD1. Germline V CDR1 and CDR2: SEHNR, FQNEAQ (reference sequence). This CDR3 contains 16 residues. V shed 5 bases, J shed 4 bases, and the junction held 12 bases outside the gene matches.

V is TRBV13 and J is TRBJ1-2; tentative D call: TRBD1 (5 bases). This CDR3 comprises 16 residues. The V and J ends lost 1 base and 0 bases respectively, with 12 bases between them. From germline, CDR1 is PRHDT and CDR2 FYEKMQ (reference sequence). CDR3: CASSLAMGGTNYGYTF. In nucleotides, the CDR3 is TGTGCCAGCAGCTTAGCTATGGGGGGGACTAACTATGGCTACACCTTC. The full variable domain, completed using reference TRBV13 and TRBJ1-2, is AAGVIQSPRHLIKEKRETATLKCYPIPRHDTVYWYQQGPGQDPQFLISFYEKMQSDKGSIPDRFSAQQFSDYHSELNMSSLELGDSALYFCASSLAMGGTNYGYTFGSGTRLTVV.

DNA for the CDR3: TGTGCCAGCAGCTTGGGGTTTACAGGAACCAATCAGCCCCAGCATTTT. This codes for CASSLGFTGTNQPQHF. This chain links TRBV5-6 with TRBJ1-5, with a weak D call TRBD1 (5 bases). Trimming took off 0 bases at V and 3 bases at J, with 13 bases between the two ends. CDR1 SGHDT and CDR2 YYEEEE come from the germline V gene. There are 16 residues in the CDR3.

The chain carries TRBV9 and TRBJ2-3, with TRBD1 matching over 12 bases. The CDR3 length is 16 residues. Trimming removed 0 bases from V and 5 bases from J; junction bases left unmatched: 4. Germline-derived CDR1 and CDR2 are SGDLS and YYNGEE. The CDR3 nucleotides read TGTGCCAGCAGCGTAGTCGGGACAGGGGGCATAGATACGCAGTATTTT. Translating gives CASSVVGTGGIDTQYF. The variable domain in full, with the rest retrieved from reference TRBV9 and TRBJ2-3, is DSGVTQTPKHLITATGQRVTLRCSPRSGDLSVYWYQQSLDQGLQFLIQYYNGEERAKGNILERFSAQQFPDLHSELNLSSLELGDSALYFCASSVVGTGGIDTQYFGPGTRLTVL.

The chain uses TRBV5-1 and TRBJ2-3; 9 bases fit TRBD2. Germline CDR1 reads SGHRS; CDR2 reads YFSETQ. This CDR3 is 15 amino acids long. V was clipped by 7 bases and J by 0 bases; unmatched bases: 6. The CDR3 DNA sequence: TGCGCCAGCGGCAGCGGGGGGTCTAGCACAGATACGCAGTATTTT. Its translation: CASGSGGSSTDTQYF.

CDR3 DNA sequence: TGTGCCAGTAGTTCTAGGACTTTCACTGAAGCTTTCTTT. Protein: CASSSRTFTEAFF. V is TRBV19 and J is TRBJ1-1; D gene ambiguous. CDR1 is LNHDA, CDR2 SQIVND, per germline (reference sequence). The CDR3 is 13 residues long. V shed 5 bases and J shed 4 bases, with 11 bases lying between them.

This clone was seen once. The chain employs TRBV18 and TRBJ1-4; TRBD1 agrees at 7 bases. Germline lookup yields CDR1 KGHSH and CDR2 LQKENI. Losses at the gene ends were 3 bases for V and 8 bases for J; bases not matched to a gene: 6. The CDR3 is made up of 14 amino acids. The CDR3 spells CASSPGQRKEKLFF. CDR3 nucleotide sequence: TGTGCCAGCTCACCGGGACAGCGAAAAGAAAAACTGTTTTTT.